This entry describes one T cell receptor beta chain. Its cognate antigen is unknown. The sample is drawn from a study of T cell responses to AZD1222 COVID-19 vaccine. V lost 1 base and J 0 bases, leaving 16 bases between the germline ends. The CDR3 loop spans 17 amino acids. From germline, CDR1 is SGHRS and CDR2 YFSETQ. Notes on the study in general: The sample set comprised mostly white British donors with more females, and clonal diversity was possibly underestimated.

Assay: immunoSEQ multiplex PCR; the TCRdb copy retains only in-frame clones and omits some. The table lists around 130,000 clones, 75% to 90% of them singletons. The clonotype was recovered from an adult in good health. The chain joins TRBV5-1 to TRBJ1-1; D might be TRBD1 (6 bases). The sample consisted of peripheral blood, taken on day 0 of AZD1222 vaccination. Written as DNA, the CDR3 is TGCGCCAGCAGCTTGATCCCCGGGACAAATATGAACACTGAAGCTTTCTTT. The encoded protein is CASSLIPGTNMNTEAFF. Variable domain in full (rest from reference TRBV5-1 and TRBJ1-1): KAGVTQTPRYLIKTRGQQVTLSCSPISGHRSVSWYQQTPGQGLQFLFEYFSETQRNKGNFPGRFSGRQFSNSRSEMNVSTLELGDSALYLCASSLIPGTNMNTEAFFGQGTRLTVV.